This T cell receptor (beta chain) originates from a study of control samples from healthy donors and cancer patients. This clone has a single count. Generated by immunoSEQ multiplex PCR, the TCRdb table keeps only in-frame clones and is missing some. The sample lists some 96,000 clones, 90% to 95% seen once, with 8% to 9.5% in the top ten. This CDR3 has 17 amino acids. Looked up from germline, CDR1 is LGHNT and CDR2 is FRNRAP. V was shortened by 6 bases and J by 2 bases, with 21 bases between the two germline ends. Sequenced input: blood. The chain carries TRBV12-5 and TRBJ2-3, with D maybe TRBD2 (7 bases). This TCR came from a young man in good health. CDR3 bases: TGTGCTAGTGGCCCCAATCCGGCGGGGGCATTCACAGATACGCAGTATTTT. Translating it yields CASGPNPAGAFTDTQYF.